This T cell receptor beta chain comes out of a study of T cell responses to AZD1222 COVID-19 vaccine (dated by TCRdb to the early 2020s). Context from the whole study: TCR sequencing was performed for about 250 trial participants, of whom around 200 were given two doses of AZD1222 and around 26 were given two doses of MenACWY control vaccine. Trial participants were enrolled into age subgroups of 18-55, 56-69 and 70-plus years, which contained approximately 150, 28 and 58 TCR-sequenced participants, respectively.

About this clone: It has no known antigen specificity. Base qualities are not provided; no much larger clone lies one nucleotide away.

The time point tag for this specimen amounts to: about 28 days (+/-7) after the second vaccine dose. AZD1222 recipients with second doses at about 4 weeks or about 12 weeks were pooled, because spike-specific TCR depth and breadth did not differ between schedules. Vaccinee samples were obtained from the UK trials COV001 and COV002, which included a single-blind randomized controlled phase 2/3 trial of AZD1222 (ChAdOx1 nCoV-19) in healthy adults. Trial participant PBMC samples were collected at day 0 and day 28 after the second dose for TCRbeta chain sequencing. What the research found in general, with its limitations: Participants were mostly white British, with more females than males. The authors suggested clonal diversity may have been underestimated. Because no day 14 peak-response samples were available, repertoires were characterized only after the peak T cell response. Nearly half of unique spike-specific TCRs reportedly recognized epitopes outside regions mutated in the B.1.351 and B.1.1.7 variants. Vaccine-associated CD4 TCRs spanned the whole spike protein, with dominant responses in regions 160-218 and 743-854. In the small 56-69-year group, the increase in depth fell short of significance, most likely because of low power. After two AZD1222 doses, spike-specific TCR breadth and depth were significantly higher than at day 0 and than in MenACWY recipients. Only a handful of AZD1222 recipients were SARS-CoV-2 seropositive at baseline, limiting conclusions about previously exposed vaccinees.

The CDR3 regions of human TCRbeta chains were analyzed by immunosequencing. In the paper's pipeline: Repertoire TCRs were checked for matches against a reference library of SARS-CoV-2-specific TCRs that had been generated using the MIRA antigen-specificity platform. Breadth was defined as the fraction of unique TCRs that were SARS-CoV-2-associated, and depth was defined as the fraction of total T cells that were SARS-CoV-2-associated. Using the MIRA data, every spike-specific TCR was mapped to the spike region that the TCR reacted to and assigned to either a CD4 or a CD8 class. Log10-transformed breadth and depth values were compared by one-way ANOVA with Sidak's multiple comparisons tests. Entries here come from immuneACCESS through TCRdb and include only in-frame sequences with V and J called. Some clones fail to appear in such tables; in the studies checked, an unresolved V gene covers under half of the shortfall, and the cause of the remainder is unknown. V and J calls and clone size are as listed in that table; D and trimming were resolved from the DNA. The sample table records over 110,000 clones; roughly 90% of these occur just once. Jointly, the top ten make up under 2% of the sample.

The sequencing here drew on peripheral blood, taken 28 days after the second AZD1222 dose. The receptor comes from an adult who received the AZD1222 COVID-19 vaccine.

This receptor has the CDR3 CASSGGQGYEKLFF. The bases are TGTGCCAGCAGTGGGGGACAGGGATATGAAAAACTGTTTTTT. The sequence links TRBV25-1 to TRBJ1-4; TRBD1 aligns with 9 central bases. From cysteine to phenylalanine, the CDR3 is 14 amino acids long. Of the read, only the CDR3 DNA is kept; its 42 bases are in frame from base 1. Based on the germline V gene, the CDR1 and CDR2 sequences are MGHDK and SYGVNS. Unmatched junction bases come to 3, with V trimmed by 4 bases and J by 6 bases. When the CDR3 is completed using the reference TRBV25-1 and TRBJ1-4 genes on either side, the full variable domain is EADIYQTPRYLVIGTGKKITLECSQTMGHDKMYWYQQDPGMELHLIHYSYGVNSTEKGDLSSESTVSRIRTEHFPLTLESARPSHTSQYLCASSGGQGYEKLFFGSGTQLSVL.